The 12 T cell receptor beta chains below come from one sample, sequenced in a study of T cell repertoires in cytomegalovirus infection. Antigen specificity for these receptors is unknown. TCRdb reprocessed the reads with MiXCR, giving one entry per CDR3 protein. This table holds 140,000 to 150,000 distinct CDR3 sequences, about 32% found once. This specimen was CD8+ T cells from cultured PBMCs, taken from culture after CMV antigen stimulation. The receptors were sampled from a human donor in good health (CMV status not recorded). Some clones in this sample may be carry-over from other donors' samples.

The chain combines TRBV2 with TRBJ1-1; D is perhaps TRBD1 (6 bases). Germline CDR1 is SNHLY and CDR2 is FYNNEI. Trimming shortened V by 6 bases and J by 10 bases, and 15 bases separated the two germline ends. This CDR3 spans 12 amino acids. The CDR3 sequence is CASRRQEGGAFF. The CDR3 DNA follows: TGTGCCAGCAGGCGACAGGAGGGGGGAGCTTTCTTT.

The chain joins TRBV27 to TRBJ2-1; perhaps TRBD1 as D (6 bases). Deletions cut 5 bases from V and 5 bases from J, with 10 bases between. This CDR3 is built from 13 residues. From germline, CDR1 is MNHEY and CDR2 SMNVEV (reference sequence). CDR3 DNA sequence: TGTGCCAGCAGTCTAACAGGGAACAATGAGCAGTTCTTC. It encodes CASSLTGNNEQFF.

There are a few counts of this clonotype. The CDR3 DNA follows: TGTGCCAGCAGTGCTAGCGGCGTCGGGACAGATACGCAGTATTTT. Its translation is CASSASGVGTDTQYF. This chain uses TRBV6-5 with TRBJ2-3, with 7 bases identical to TRBD2. Trimming cost V 5 bases and J 3 bases; bases outside gene matches: 8. Germline V gene sequence: CDR1 MNHEY, CDR2 SVGAGI. This CDR3 is 15 amino acids long.

This clonotype was seen a handful of times. This rearrangement joins TRBV4-1 to TRBJ1-1; D remains ambiguous. Germline V gives CDR1 MGHRA, CDR2 YSYEKL. Trimming left V 0 bases short and J 1 base short, with 6 bases between. The CDR3 is 14 amino acids. The CDR3 coding sequence is TGCGCCAGCAGCCAAGAAGCGGCGAACACTGAAGCTTTCTTT. Amino acid sequence: CASSQEAANTEAFF.

The chain has TRBV28 and TRBJ2-5; D may match TRBD1 or TRBD2 (6 bases each). The CDR3 is 16 amino acids. Germline V CDR1 and CDR2: MDHEN, SYDVKM. V was clipped by 3 bases and J by 2 bases, with 16 bases between them. CDR3 amino acids: CASSFGSGGLQETQYF. CDR3 in DNA: TGTGCCAGCAGTTTCGGGTCCGGGGGCCTACAAGAGACCCAGTACTTC.

The chain uses TRBV4-2 and TRBJ2-7; tentative D call: TRBD1 (5 bases). Germline CDR1 reads LGHNA; CDR2 reads YNFKEQ. The V and J ends lost 0 bases and 0 bases respectively, with 12 bases between them. The length of the CDR3 is 16 residues. The CDR3 nucleotides read TGTGCCAGCAGCCAAGATTCCAGGGCACCCTCCTACGAGCAGTACTTC. Its translation: CASSQDSRAPSYEQYF.

V gene TRBV7-2 combines with J gene TRBJ1-6, with no clear D. The V end lost 3 bases, the J end lost 7 bases, and 7 bases lay between the germline ends. Germline V gene lookup returns CDR1 SGHTA and CDR2 FQGNSA. This CDR3 has 13 amino acids. The CDR3, as DNA: TGTGCCAGCAGCTTCCAGATAAATTCACCCCTCCACTTT. Protein sequence: CASSFQINSPLHF.

The chain is built from TRBV9 and TRBJ1-2; D not certain. CDR1 is SGDLS and CDR2 is YYNGEE in the germline V gene. V shed 0 bases and J shed 4 bases, with 10 bases lying between them. The CDR3 loop spans 14 amino acids. This CDR3 is CASSVGNTVYGYTF. For the CDR3, the DNA is TGTGCCAGCAGCGTAGGTAACACCGTCTATGGCTACACCTTC.

The rearrangement uses TRBV20-1 and TRBJ2-2; D is perhaps TRBD1 (5 bases). V was pared by 2 bases and J by 4 bases, with 14 bases between. This CDR3 is 15 amino acids long. CDR1 is DFQATT and CDR2 is SNEGSKA in the germline V gene (reference sequence). Here the CDR3 DNA reads TGCAGTGCTAGATTAGGGGATCTTCGCACCGGGGAGCTGTTTTTT. It encodes CSARLGDLRTGELFF.

The chain has TRBV2 and TRBJ1-1; maybe TRBD1 (5 bases). The CDR3 loop spans 12 amino acids. Looked up from germline, CDR1 is SNHLY and CDR2 is FYNNEI. The germline V and J ends were trimmed by 6 bases and 7 bases, with 12 bases remaining between them. In nucleotides, the CDR3 is TGTGCCAGCAGCGTAGGGGCACGTGAAGCTTTCTTT. Its translation is CASSVGAREAFF.

The V and J genes are TRBV19 and TRBJ1-5; D gene unclear. CDR3 length equals 12 residues. Germline CDR1 reads LNHDA; CDR2 reads SQIVND (reference sequence). Trimming removed 3 bases from V and 3 bases from J, with 3 bases in between. As DNA, the CDR3 is TGTGCCAGTAGTATTGCCAATCAGCCCCAGCATTTT. It translates to CASSIANQPQHF. Full variable domain (outside the CDR3, taken from reference TRBV19 and TRBJ1-5): DGGITQSPKYLFRKEGQNVTLSCEQNLNHDAMYWYRQDPGQGLRLIYYSQIVNDFQKGDIAEGYSVSREKKESFPLTVTSAQKNPTAFYLCASSIANQPQHFGDGTRLSIL.

This chain joins TRBV5-6 and TRBJ2-7, with 11 bases lining up with TRBD1. V shed 4 bases, J shed 3 bases, and the junction held 6 bases outside the gene matches. This CDR3 has 15 amino acids. Germline V CDR1 and CDR2: SGHDT, YYEEEE. The CDR3 region is CASSDPGQGGYEQYF. The CDR3 bases are TGTGCCAGCAGCGATCCGGGACAGGGGGGCTACGAGCAGTACTTC.